These 10 T cell receptor beta chains share one sample of origin, sequenced in a study of blood T cell repertoires in COVID-19. Profiling relied on immunoSEQ multiplex PCR, and the TCRdb table lists in-frame clones only, not all of them. The data show under 300,000 clones, with 70% to 90% seen just once and less than 15% held by the top ten. Material: peripheral blood. These TCRs come from a woman aged 70-85 years with COVID-19, enrolled during active disease.

This sequence joins TRBV6-5 and TRBJ2-1; 11 nucleotides align to TRBD2. The V gene's germline CDR1 is MNHEY and CDR2 SVGAGI. Trimming at V came to 6 bases and at J to 9 bases, leaving 7 bases not matched to a gene. The CDR3 has 14 amino acids. The CDR3 bases are TGTGCCAGCAGGAATAGCGGGGGGGAGGCTGAGCAGTTCTTC. This translates into CASRNSGGEAEQFF.

CDR3 sequence reads: CATREGDRGVQETQYF. The DNA of the CDR3 is TGTGCCACCAGAGAAGGCGACAGGGGCGTACAAGAGACCCAGTACTTC. The chain couples TRBV28 to TRBJ2-5; TRBD1 matches 8 bases. There are 16 residues in the CDR3. CDR1 is MDHEN and CDR2 is SYDVKM in the germline V gene. Trimming cost V 10 bases and J 2 bases; bases outside gene matches: 15.

The chain joins TRBV9 to TRBJ2-1; TRBD1 is a possible D gene (5 bases). The CDR3 consists of 16 residues. Germline CDR1 and CDR2: SGDLS and YYNGEE. V was clipped by 4 bases and J by 0 bases, with 14 bases between them. The CDR3 nucleotides are TGTGCCAGCAGCCCCCCGTCAGGGAACTCCTACAATGAGCAGTTCTTC. This sequence encodes CASSPPSGNSYNEQFF.

The J gene is TRBJ1-2, the V gene TRBV7-9; tentative D call: TRBD1 (6 bases). Germline V CDR1 and CDR2: SEHNR, FQNEAQ (reference sequence). The CDR3 is made up of 13 amino acids. V was clipped by 1 base and J by 7 bases, with 10 bases between them. CDR3 in DNA: TGTGCCAGCAGCTTAGGAGGACAGTTTGGCTACACCTTC. Translated, it gives CASSLGGQFGYTF.

The chain joins TRBV5-1 to TRBJ2-1; TRBD1 matches 10 bases. This CDR3 contains 16 residues. Per germline, CDR1 SGHRS and CDR2 YFSETQ. V dropped 0 bases and J dropped 1; count of bases not matched to a gene: 1. CDR3 residues: CASSLGGQGSYNEQFF. The CDR3 DNA reads TGCGCCAGCAGCTTGGGGGGACAGGGGTCCTACAATGAGCAGTTCTTC.

This chain uses TRBV7-8 with TRBJ2-6, with 13 bases fitting TRBD2. CDR3 length: 18 amino acids. V was pared by 5 bases and J by 2 bases, with 6 bases of the junction left unmatched. The V gene's germline CDR1 is SGHVS and CDR2 FQNEAQ. This CDR3 reads CASSAGTSGTPGANVLTF. Written as DNA, the CDR3 is TGTGCCAGCAGCGCCGGGACTAGCGGGACACCTGGGGCCAACGTCCTGACTTTC.

The rearrangement uses TRBV7-9 and TRBJ2-7; 7 bases are a match to TRBD1. V was pared by 5 bases and J by 2 bases, with 6 bases of the junction left unmatched. Germline V gene data show CDR1 as SEHNR and CDR2 as FQNEAQ (reference sequence). The CDR3 covers 14 residues. This CDR3 is CASSTRDSAYEQYF. The CDR3 DNA follows: TGTGCCAGCAGCACGAGGGACAGTGCCTACGAGCAGTACTTC.

The gene calls are TRBV20-1 and TRBJ2-7, with D uncertain. With 6 bases removed from V and 5 bases from J, the gap between germline ends came to 11 bases. The germline gives CDR1 DFQATT, CDR2 SNEGSKA (reference sequence). There are 11 residues in the CDR3. The CDR3 sequence: CSADSRNEQYF. The CDR3 DNA reads TGCAGTGCCGACTCGCGAAACGAGCAGTACTTC.

The genes are TRBV19 and TRBJ2-2; possible D gene TRBD1, 5 bases. The germline gives CDR1 LNHDA, CDR2 SQIVND (reference sequence). This CDR3 is built from 15 residues. The V gene lost 3 bases and the J gene lost 5 bases, with 13 bases spanning the gap. The CDR3 protein is CASSISQGWTGELFF. The DNA of the CDR3 is TGTGCCAGTAGTATTTCCCAGGGATGGACCGGGGAGCTGTTTTTT.

This clone showed up just a few times. The V and J genes are TRBV2 and TRBJ1-5; D is perhaps TRBD1 (5 bases). The CDR3 is 13 amino acids. The germline V gene has CDR1 SNHLY and CDR2 FYNNEI. Trimming took 4 bases from V and 3 from J, leaving 7 bases between them. For the CDR3, the DNA is TGTGCCAGCAGTGGACAGAACAATCAGCCCCAGCATTTT. It is translated as CASSGQNNQPQHF. The whole variable domain, remainder taken from reference TRBV2 and TRBJ1-5, is EPEVTQTPSHQVTQMGQEVILRCVPISNHLYFYWYRQILGQKVEFLVSFYNNEISEKSEIFDDQFSVERPDGSNFTLKIRSTKLEDSAMYFCASSGQNNQPQHFGDGTRLSIL.